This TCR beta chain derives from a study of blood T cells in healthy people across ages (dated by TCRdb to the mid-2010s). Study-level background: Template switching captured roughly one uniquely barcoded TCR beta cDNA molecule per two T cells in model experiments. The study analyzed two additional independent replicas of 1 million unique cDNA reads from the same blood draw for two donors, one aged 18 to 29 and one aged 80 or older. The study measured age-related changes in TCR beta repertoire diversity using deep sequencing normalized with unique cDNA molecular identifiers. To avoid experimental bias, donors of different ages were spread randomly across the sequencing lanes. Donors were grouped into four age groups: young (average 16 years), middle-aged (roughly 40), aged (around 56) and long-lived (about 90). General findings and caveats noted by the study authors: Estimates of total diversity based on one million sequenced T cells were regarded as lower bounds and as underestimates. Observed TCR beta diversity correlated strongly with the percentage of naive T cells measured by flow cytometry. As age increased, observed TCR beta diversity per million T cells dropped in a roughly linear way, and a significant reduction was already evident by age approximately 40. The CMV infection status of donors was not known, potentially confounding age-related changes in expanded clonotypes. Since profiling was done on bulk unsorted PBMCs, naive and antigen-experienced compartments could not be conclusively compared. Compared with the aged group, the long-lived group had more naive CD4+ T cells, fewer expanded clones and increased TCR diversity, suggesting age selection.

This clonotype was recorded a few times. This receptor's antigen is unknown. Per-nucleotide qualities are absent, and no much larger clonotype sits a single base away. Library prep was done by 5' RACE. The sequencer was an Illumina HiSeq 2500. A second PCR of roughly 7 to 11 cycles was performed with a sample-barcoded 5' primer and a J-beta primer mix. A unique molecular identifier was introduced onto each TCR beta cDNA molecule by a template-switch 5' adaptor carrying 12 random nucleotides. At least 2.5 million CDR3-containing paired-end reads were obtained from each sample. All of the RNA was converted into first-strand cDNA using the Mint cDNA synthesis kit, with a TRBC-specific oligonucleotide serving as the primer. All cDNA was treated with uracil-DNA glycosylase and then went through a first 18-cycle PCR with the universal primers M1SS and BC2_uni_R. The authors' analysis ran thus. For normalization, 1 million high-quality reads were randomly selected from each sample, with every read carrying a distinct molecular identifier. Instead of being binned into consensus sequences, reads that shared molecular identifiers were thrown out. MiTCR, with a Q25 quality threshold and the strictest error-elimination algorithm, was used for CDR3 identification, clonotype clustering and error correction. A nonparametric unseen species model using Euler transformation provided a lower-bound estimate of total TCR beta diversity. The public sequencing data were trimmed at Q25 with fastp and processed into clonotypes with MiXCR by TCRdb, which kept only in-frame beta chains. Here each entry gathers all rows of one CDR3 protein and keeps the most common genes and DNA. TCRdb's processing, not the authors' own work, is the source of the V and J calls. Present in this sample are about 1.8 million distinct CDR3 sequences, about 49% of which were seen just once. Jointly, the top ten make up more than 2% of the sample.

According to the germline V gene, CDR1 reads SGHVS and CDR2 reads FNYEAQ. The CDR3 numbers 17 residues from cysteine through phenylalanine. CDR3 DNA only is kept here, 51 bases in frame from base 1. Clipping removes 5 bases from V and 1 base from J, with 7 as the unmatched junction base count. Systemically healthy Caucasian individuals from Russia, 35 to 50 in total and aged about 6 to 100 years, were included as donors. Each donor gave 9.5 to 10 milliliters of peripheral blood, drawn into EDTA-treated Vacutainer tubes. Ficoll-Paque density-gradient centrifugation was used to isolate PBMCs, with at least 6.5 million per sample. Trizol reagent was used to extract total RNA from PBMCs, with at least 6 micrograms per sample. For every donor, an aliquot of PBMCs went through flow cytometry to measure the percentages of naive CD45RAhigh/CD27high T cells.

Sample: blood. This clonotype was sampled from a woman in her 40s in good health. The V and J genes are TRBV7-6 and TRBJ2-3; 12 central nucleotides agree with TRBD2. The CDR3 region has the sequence CASSSTRTSGGTDTQYF. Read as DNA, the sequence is TGTGCCAGCAGCAGCACGAGGACTAGCGGGGGCACAGATACGCAGTATTTT.